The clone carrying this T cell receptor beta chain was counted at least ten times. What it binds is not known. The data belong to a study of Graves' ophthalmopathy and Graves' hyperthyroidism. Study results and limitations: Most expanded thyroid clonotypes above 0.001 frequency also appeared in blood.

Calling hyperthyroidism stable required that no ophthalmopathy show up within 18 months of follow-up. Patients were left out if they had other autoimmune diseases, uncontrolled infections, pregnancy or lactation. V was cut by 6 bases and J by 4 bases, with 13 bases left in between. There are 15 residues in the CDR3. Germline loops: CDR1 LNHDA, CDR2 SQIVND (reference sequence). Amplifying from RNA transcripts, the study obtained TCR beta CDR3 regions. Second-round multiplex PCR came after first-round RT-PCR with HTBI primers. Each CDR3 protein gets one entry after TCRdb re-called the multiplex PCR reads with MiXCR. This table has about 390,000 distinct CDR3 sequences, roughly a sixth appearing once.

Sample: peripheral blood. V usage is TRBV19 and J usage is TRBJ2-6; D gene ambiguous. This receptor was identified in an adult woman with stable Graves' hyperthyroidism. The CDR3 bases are TGTGCCAGTAGAGACCGACGGTCCGGGGCCAACGTCCTGACTTTC. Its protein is CASRDRRSGANVLTF.